Sequencing of this TCR beta chain was carried out in a study of blood T cell repertoires in COVID-19. Across the whole study: Acute and convalescent COVID-19 samples came from the United States, Italy and Spain. Nucleic acid was either cDNA or gDNA, and it came from T cells, B-cell-depleted T cells, or PBMCs.

Original processing notes: Quantification of nucleated cells was approximated via reference gene primer amplification. The repertoire was sequenced with immunoSEQ multiplex PCR; TCRdb's copy has only in-frame clones and lacks some. That table gives V, J and clone size, and the DNA gave D and trimming. The table records about 120,000 clones, 75% to 90% of them present only once. The specimen was peripheral blood. This clonotype originated in a woman aged 70-85 years with acute or convalescent COVID-19.

The CDR3, as DNA: TGCGCCAGCAGCTTCCCCAGGGAAAGCTCGTCCTACGAGCAGTACTTC. Translating it yields CASSFPRESSSYEQYF. The chain combines TRBV5-1 with TRBJ2-7; perhaps TRBD1 as D (5 bases). Trimming shortened V by 2 bases and J by 1 base, and 16 bases separated the two germline ends. The CDR3 is 16 amino acids. Per germline, CDR1 SGHRS and CDR2 YFSETQ.